One and the same sample provided the 27 T cell receptor beta chains below, sequenced in a study of T-cell reconstitution after alpha-beta-depleted transplantation in children. Preparation of the TCRbeta library involved a method that used unique molecular identifiers. TCRdb passed the PCR reads through MiXCR, listing each CDR3 protein once. This sample carries about 610,000 distinct CDR3 sequences, roughly a tenth of them seen once, and the ten largest clones take roughly 4%. Sequences were derived from PBMCs from the stem cell graft donor, sampled from the stem cell graft. The receptors come from a human donor who donated a stem cell graft to a child with acute myeloid leukemia.

Points on this clonotype: One junction end does not reproduce the germline sequence, and a read error may be involved. The chain combines TRBV6-1 with TRBJ1-1; a possible D gene is TRBD1 (6 bases). The CDR3 has 16 amino acids. Germline CDR1 reads MNHNS; CDR2 reads SASEGT. CDR3 coding DNA: TGTGCCAGCAGCCCCTCGGACAGTAACTCGGACACTGAAGCTTTGTTT. Translation: CASSPSDSNSDTEALF.

The V and J genes are TRBV11-2 and TRBJ2-1, with unresolved D. CDR1 and CDR2 (germline): SGHAT, FQNNGV. The CDR3 covers 13 residues. V was cut by 5 bases and J by 6 bases, with 11 bases left in between. CDR3 sequence reads: CASSPYKGNEQFF. The CDR3 bases are TGTGCCAGCAGCCCCTATAAGGGCAATGAGCAGTTCTTC.

This clonotype was recorded at least ten times. In nucleotides, the CDR3 is TGCAGTGCTAGAGGATCCCGATTAGTAGCCGCTTCAGAAGAGACCCAGTACTTC. Translated, it gives CSARGSRLVAASEETQYF. V usage is TRBV20-1 and J usage is TRBJ2-5; no definite D call. The CDR3 extends over 18 amino acids. V lost 1 base, J lost 3 bases, and 24 bases lay in between. Germline CDR1 and CDR2: DFQATT and SNEGSKA (reference sequence).

V and J are TRBV20-1 and TRBJ1-1; weak D call: TRBD1 (6 bases). Deletions cut 3 bases from V and 8 bases from J, with 22 bases between. The CDR3 loop spans 15 amino acids. Germline V CDR1 and CDR2: DFQATT, SNEGSKA (reference sequence). The CDR3 reads CSARDRRRGGGEAFF. The CDR3 bases are TGCAGTGCTAGGGACAGAAGACGGGGGGGAGGGGAAGCTTTCTTT.

This clonotype appeared a few times. The V call is TRBV7-2, the J call TRBJ2-3, with D maybe TRBD1 (5 bases). The germline V gene has CDR1 SGHTA and CDR2 FQGNSA. V dropped 5 bases and J dropped 9 bases, with 18 bases sitting between them. CDR3 size: 14 residues. The DNA of the CDR3 is TGTGCCAGCAGCAAACGACTCCAGGCAGGGACGCAGTATTTT. Its translation is CASSKRLQAGTQYF.

The table lists this clonotype with many counts. The V gene is TRBV9, the J gene TRBJ2-1; 9 nucleotides align to TRBD2. Trimming cost V 3 bases and J 5 bases; bases outside gene matches: 9. CDR1 and CDR2 (germline): SGDLS, YYNGEE. The CDR3 totals 16 residues. The CDR3 DNA follows: TGTGCCAGCAGCGCGACTAGCGGATCGCCTCACAATGAGCAGTTCTTC. It codes for CASSATSGSPHNEQFF.

This chain links TRBV7-3 with TRBJ2-7; 7 bases line up with TRBD2. With 1 base clipped from V and 5 bases from J, the junction kept 8 bases outside the gene matches. Germline V CDR1 and CDR2: SGHTA, FQGTGA. The CDR3 extends over 15 amino acids. The chain's CDR3 is CASSLNLAAPNEQYF. Written as DNA, the CDR3 is TGTGCCAGCAGCTTAAATCTAGCGGCCCCCAACGAGCAGTACTTC.

The chain is built from TRBV20-1 and TRBJ2-7; D gene ambiguous. The CDR3 has 12 residues. In germline, CDR1 is DFQATT, CDR2 SNEGSKA (reference sequence). V lost 1 base and J 3 bases, leaving 7 bases between the germline ends. CDR3 bases: TGCAGTGCTAGAGCCCTGCTCTACGAGCAGTACTTC. Amino acid sequence: CSARALLYEQYF.

Regarding this clonotype: A clone one base away is much larger, so this may be a read error. V is TRBV20-1 and J is TRBJ2-1; 11 bases map to TRBD2. Germline V gene lookup returns CDR1 DFQATT and CDR2 SNEGSKA (reference sequence). The CDR3 is 16 residues long. The CDR3 loop is CCARDLVAGGRNEQFF. The CDR3 nucleotides are TGCTGTGCTAGAGATCTTGTAGCGGGAGGGCGAAATGAGCAGTTCTTC.

This clonotype has at least ten counts. This rearrangement joins TRBV28 to TRBJ2-7, with D unclear. Germline V gene lookup returns CDR1 MDHEN and CDR2 SYDVKM. This CDR3 region has 13 residues. The V gene lost 4 bases and the J gene lost 5 bases, with 12 bases spanning the gap. CDR3 residues: CASSSRGPDEQYF. The CDR3 DNA sequence: TGTGCCAGCAGTTCCCGTGGGCCTGACGAGCAGTACTTC.

At least ten counts were recorded for this clonotype. The chain uses TRBV25-1 and TRBJ2-1, with 7 bases identical to TRBD1. CDR3 length: 17 amino acids. The germline V gene encodes CDR1 MGHDK and CDR2 SYGVNS. The trim removed 1 base at V and 0 bases at J, leaving 6 bases unmatched. This CDR3 is CASSEWGRGSSYNEQFF. CDR3 in DNA: TGTGCCAGCAGTGAATGGGGCAGGGGGAGCTCCTACAATGAGCAGTTCTTC.

V usage is TRBV7-2 and J usage is TRBJ1-1, with unresolved D. Trimming took 4 bases from V and 3 from J, leaving 9 bases between them. Germline V lookup: CDR1 SGHTA, CDR2 FQGNSA. The CDR3 spans 13 residues. CDR3 nucleotide sequence: TGTGCCAGCAGCTCCAGAAGTGACACTGAAGCTTTCTTT. Protein product: CASSSRSDTEAFF.

The chain joins TRBV20-1 to TRBJ2-2, with TRBD1 matching over 7 bases. This CDR3 is 14 amino acids long. The germline V gene has CDR1 DFQATT and CDR2 SNEGSKA (reference sequence). V lost 3 bases and J lost 5; bases outside the gene matches: 6. For the CDR3, the DNA is TGCAGTGCTAGCATGGACAGGAGTACCGGGGAGCTGTTTTTT. Protein: CSASMDRSTGELFF.

In the case of this clonotype: A read error is possible here, since a much larger clone lies one base away. J is TRBJ2-3 and V is TRBV29-1; weak D call: TRBD2 (5 bases). Per the germline V gene, CDR1 is SQVTM and CDR2 is ANQGSEA. The CDR3 is 12 amino acids. CDR3 amino acids: CSGAGVGDTQCF. The CDR3 DNA follows: TGCAGCGGGGCCGGGGTGGGAGATACGCAGTGTTTT.

V gene TRBV20-1 combines with J gene TRBJ2-3; 8 positions match TRBD2. Looked up from germline, CDR1 is DFQATT and CDR2 is SNEGSKA (reference sequence). Trimming cost V 1 base and J 2 bases; bases outside gene matches: 5. This CDR3 region has 15 residues. CDR3: CSARGPGGHTDTQYF. For the CDR3, the DNA is TGCAGTGCTAGAGGCCCGGGAGGGCACACAGATACGCAGTATTTT.

J is TRBJ2-7 and V is TRBV6-2 or TRBV6-3; TRBD1 agrees at 8 bases. This CDR3 is 15 amino acids long. The germline CDR1 and CDR2 sequences are MNHEY and SVGEGT. The V and J ends lost 10 bases and 3 bases, in that order; junction bases with no gene match: 14. In DNA form, the CDR3 reads TGTGCCACCCGGACAGGGTCAGGGAGGTACTACGAGCAGTACTTC. This gives the protein CATRTGSGRYYEQYF.

This clonotype was counted at least ten times. The V and J genes are TRBV27 and TRBJ2-2, with D perhaps matching TRBD1 (5 bases). Germline loops: CDR1 MNHEY, CDR2 SMNVEV (reference sequence). The V gene lost 4 bases and the J gene lost 6 bases, with 9 bases spanning the gap. This CDR3 is built from 13 residues. The CDR3 nucleotides read TGTGCCAGCAGTTCAGGGCAATCCGGGGAGCTGTTTTTT. It specifies CASSSGQSGELFF.

This clonotype has a count of ten or more. The V and J genes are TRBV5-1 and TRBJ2-7; D might be TRBD1 (5 bases). Germline assignment: CDR1 SGHRS and CDR2 YFSETQ. V dropped 2 bases and J dropped 5 bases, with 11 bases sitting between them. This CDR3 contains 13 residues. The CDR3 nucleotides are TGCGCCAGCAGCTTTGGGGCGCCGGACGAGCAGTACTTC. This encodes CASSFGAPDEQYF.

The chain uses TRBV4-2 and TRBJ2-4, with D possibly TRBD2 on 6 matching bases. V lost 7 bases, J lost 7 bases, and 17 bases lay in between. CDR1 and CDR2 from the germline V gene are LGHNA and YNFKEQ. This CDR3 is built from 14 residues. The CDR3 loop reads CASNRDPEGNIQYF. As DNA, the CDR3 is TGTGCCAGCAACCGGGACCCGGAGGGGAACATTCAGTACTTC.

V is TRBV29-1 and J is TRBJ2-7, with 11 bases that match TRBD2. CDR3 length: 14 residues. Germline CDR1 is SQVTM and CDR2 is ANQGSEA. The V segment lost 7 bases and the J segment 0 bases; nucleotides outside the gene matches: 5. CDR3 coding DNA: TGCAGCGCTAGGGGACTAGCGGACTCCTACGAGCAGTACTTC. This sequence encodes CSARGLADSYEQYF.

The chain combines TRBV27 with TRBJ2-1; TRBD1 matches at 11 bases. There are 16 residues in the CDR3. CDR1 MNHEY and CDR2 SMNVEV come from the germline V gene (reference sequence). CDR3 in amino acids: CGASYPSGTGGNEQFF. The CDR3, as DNA: TGTGGGGCCAGTTATCCGTCCGGGACAGGGGGGAATGAGCAGTTCTTC.

In this sample, this clonotype turned up a few times. The gene calls are TRBV29-1 and TRBJ2-1; D is uncertain. The CDR3 runs 10 residues. V lost 6 bases, J lost 10 bases, and 10 bases lay in between. The germline V gene has CDR1 SQVTM and CDR2 ANQGSEA. This CDR3 is CSVHVREQFF. As DNA, the CDR3 is TGCAGCGTGCATGTCCGAGAGCAGTTCTTC.

This clonotype has just a few counts. This rearrangement joins TRBV10-3 to TRBJ2-7; 7 nucleotides align to TRBD1. The CDR3 extends over 15 amino acids. J was trimmed by 0 bases and V by 5 bases; bases with no gene match: 7. Germline CDR1 reads ENHRY; CDR2 reads SYGVKD. CDR3 nucleotides: TGTGCCATCAGTTCCCTGACAGGGAGCTCCTACGAGCAGTACTTC. As protein: CAISSLTGSSYEQYF.

The chain carries TRBV12-3 or TRBV12-4 and TRBJ2-7, with 9 bases matching TRBD1. The CDR3 spans 16 residues. With 5 bases clipped from V and 3 bases from J, the junction kept 11 bases outside the gene matches. CDR3 amino acids: CASSPGTGTGRYEQYF. The CDR3 DNA reads TGTGCCAGCAGTCCTGGGACCGGGACAGGGCGCTACGAGCAGTACTTC.

This clonotype has only a few counts. The rearrangement uses TRBV20-1 and TRBJ2-1, with 11 nucleotides matching TRBD2. The CDR3 length is 14 residues. V gave up 5 bases and J gave up 9 bases; unmatched junction bases: 9. Germline CDR1 and CDR2: DFQATT and SNEGSKA (reference sequence). The CDR3 protein is CSALSGRANGEQFF. As DNA, the CDR3 is TGCAGTGCTCTTAGCGGGAGGGCCAACGGTGAGCAGTTCTTC.

This clonotype was counted many times. The genes are TRBV9 and TRBJ2-3, with 8 bases fitting TRBD2. The CDR3 consists of 16 residues. CDR1 SGDLS and CDR2 YYNGEE come from the germline V gene. J gave up 4 bases and V 4 bases, and 11 bases lay outside the gene matches. The CDR3: CASSPRGSAGADTQYF. The CDR3 DNA follows: TGTGCCAGCAGCCCCAGGGGATCAGCGGGAGCAGATACGCAGTATTTT.

The chain couples TRBV11-1 to TRBJ1-1; possibly TRBD1 for D (6 bases). The CDR3 loop spans 18 amino acids. CDR1 is SGHAT, CDR2 FQDESV, per germline (reference sequence). Trimming took 1 base from V and 2 from J, leaving 20 bases between them. The CDR3 reads CASSLEGWSQGHNTEAFF. CDR3 bases: TGTGCCAGCAGCTTAGAGGGCTGGTCCCAGGGGCACAACACTGAAGCTTTCTTT. The complete variable domain, with remaining parts taken from reference TRBV11-1 and TRBJ1-1, reads EAEVAQSPRYKITEKSQAVAFWCDPISGHATLYWYRQILGQGPELLVQFQDESVVDDSQLPKDRFSAERLKGVDSTLKIQPAELGDSAMYLCASSLEGWSQGHNTEAFFGQGTRLTVV.